This T cell receptor (beta chain) emerged from a study of CD8 T cells in ankylosing spondylitis. TCRdb re-derived calls from the 5' RACE reads in MiXCR, one entry per CDR3 protein. Seen here are about 160,000 distinct CDR3 sequences, around 19% observed once, and the top ten hold 7.8%. General study points: Seemingly characteristic of ankylosing spondylitis blood was a TCR beta motif consisting of roughly 8 highly homologous variants.

Germline V gene lookup returns CDR1 SGDLS and CDR2 YYNGEE. Trimming pared 2 bases from V and 6 bases from J, leaving 13 bases between. The CDR3 loop spans 14 amino acids. This clonotype appeared many times. Its matching antigen is unknown. Material for sequencing was blood, either unsorted or a sorted T cell fraction (not recorded which). The TCR sequence derives from a male donor with ankylosing spondylitis or in good health (not recorded which). The V and J genes are TRBV9 and TRBJ2-3, with no clear D. CDR3 DNA sequence: TGTGCCAGCAGCGTTCACTACAGCAGGGATACGCAGTATTTT. Translating gives CASSVHYSRDTQYF. The full variable domain, in which reference TRBV9 and TRBJ2-3 provide the parts outside the CDR3, is DSGVTQTPKHLITATGQRVTLRCSPRSGDLSVYWYQQSLDQGLQFLIQYYNGEERAKGNILERFSAQQFPDLHSELNLSSLELGDSALYFCASSVHYSRDTQYFGPGTRLTVL.